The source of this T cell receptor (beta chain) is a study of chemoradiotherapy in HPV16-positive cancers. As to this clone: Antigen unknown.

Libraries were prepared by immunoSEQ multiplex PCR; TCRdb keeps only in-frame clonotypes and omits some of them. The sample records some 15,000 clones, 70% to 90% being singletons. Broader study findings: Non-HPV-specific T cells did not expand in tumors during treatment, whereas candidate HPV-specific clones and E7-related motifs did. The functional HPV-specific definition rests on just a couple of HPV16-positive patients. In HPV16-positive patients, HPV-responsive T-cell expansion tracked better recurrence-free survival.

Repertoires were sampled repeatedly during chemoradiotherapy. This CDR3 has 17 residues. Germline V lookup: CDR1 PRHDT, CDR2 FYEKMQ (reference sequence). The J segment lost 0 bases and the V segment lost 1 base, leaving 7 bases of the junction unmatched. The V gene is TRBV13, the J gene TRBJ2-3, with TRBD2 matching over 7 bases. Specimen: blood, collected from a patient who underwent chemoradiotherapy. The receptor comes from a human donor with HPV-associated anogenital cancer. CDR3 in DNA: TGTGCCAGCAGCTTAGTACCCCCAGCGGGGAGCACAGATACGCAGTATTTT. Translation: CASSLVPPAGSTDTQYF.